These T cell receptor beta chains were read from a single sample in a study of blood T cells in healthy people across ages. TCRdb fed the 5' RACE reads into MiXCR, producing one record per CDR3 protein. Of 1,800,000 or so distinct CDR3 sequences in the sample, about 39% are singletons; the top ten hold roughly 24%. The sample was blood. Every receptor here comes from a human donor in good health. Both conserved end residues are part of each CDR3.

j_call: TRBJ1-1
v_call: TRBV15
cdr3_aa: CATSRAPGTANTEAFF

j_call: TRBJ1-1
v_call: TRBV12-3/TRBV12-4
cdr3_aa: CASGSQGDTEAFF

j_call: TRBJ2-1
v_call: TRBV20-1
cdr3_aa: CSAITGDAYNEQFF

j_call: TRBJ2-1
v_call: TRBV21-1
cdr3_aa: CASSKRSRWTEQFF

j_call: TRBJ2-3
v_call: TRBV11-3
cdr3_aa: CASSPGGTHTDTQYF

j_call: TRBJ1-1
v_call: TRBV4-1
cdr3_aa: CASSQETAGNTEAFF

j_call: TRBJ1-1
v_call: TRBV2
cdr3_aa: CASSEGIGAFF

j_call: TRBJ1-3
v_call: TRBV6-2/TRBV6-3
cdr3_aa: CASRPRTYSGNTIYF

j_call: TRBJ1-2
v_call: TRBV7-2
cdr3_aa: CASSLDGIYGYTF

j_call: -
v_call: TRBV3-1
cdr3_aa: CASSRPTGSEQYF

j_call: TRBJ1-4
v_call: TRBV7-9
cdr3_aa: CASSSRGGTGSEKLFF

j_call: TRBJ2-1
v_call: TRBV4-3
cdr3_aa: CASSQDGQVNEQFF

j_call: TRBJ1-5
v_call: TRBV4-3
cdr3_aa: CASSHSFGTDQPQHF

j_call: TRBJ1-1
v_call: TRBV18
cdr3_aa: CASSPQGVHTEAFF

j_call: TRBJ1-4
v_call: TRBV15
cdr3_aa: CATSSIRVGNEKLFF

j_call: TRBJ2-7
v_call: TRBV2
cdr3_aa: CASNQGAGGEQYF

j_call: TRBJ1-4
v_call: TRBV5-1
cdr3_aa: CASSGGQAASNEKLFF

j_call: TRBJ2-2
v_call: TRBV6-1
cdr3_aa: CASSDQGNGELFF

j_call: TRBJ2-3
v_call: TRBV7-2
cdr3_aa: CASSLVRGRSDTRYF

j_call: TRBJ2-5
v_call: TRBV29-1
cdr3_aa: CSVGGGGTQYF

j_call: TRBJ1-6
v_call: TRBV7-9
cdr3_aa: CASSFRGTEGSPLHF

j_call: TRBJ2-5
v_call: TRBV27
cdr3_aa: CASSLSDPWGGETQYF

j_call: TRBJ2-1
v_call: TRBV20-1
cdr3_aa: CSAPIWDSSEQFF

j_call: TRBJ1-5
v_call: TRBV7-9
cdr3_aa: CASSLQGVGQPQHF

j_call: TRBJ2-1
v_call: TRBV6-5
cdr3_aa: CASSRGGRAYNEQFF

j_call: TRBJ1-5
v_call: TRBV12-3/TRBV12-4
cdr3_aa: CASSSQGSGQPQHF

j_call: TRBJ2-7
v_call: TRBV20-1
cdr3_aa: CSARGGLYPGEQYF

j_call: TRBJ1-1
v_call: TRBV7-2
cdr3_aa: CASSLVGPTEAFF

j_call: TRBJ2-1
v_call: TRBV4-1
cdr3_aa: CASSQGEDSYNEQFF

j_call: TRBJ2-1
v_call: TRBV20-1
cdr3_aa: CSASQGQIYEQFF

j_call: TRBJ2-3
v_call: TRBV7-6
cdr3_aa: CASSLGGQSGTDTQYF

j_call: TRBJ2-7
v_call: TRBV25-1
cdr3_aa: CASSEDRGTYEQYF

j_call: TRBJ2-1
v_call: TRBV6-2/TRBV6-3
cdr3_aa: CASSYRYEQFF

j_call: TRBJ1-2
v_call: TRBV9
cdr3_aa: CASSTGQGQGYTF

j_call: TRBJ2-1
v_call: TRBV4-3
cdr3_aa: CASSQMGLAGSSYNEQFF

j_call: TRBJ1-2
v_call: TRBV5-1
cdr3_aa: CASSLRGDKNGYTF

j_call: TRBJ2-3
v_call: TRBV29-1
cdr3_aa: CSVEDERFSTDTQYF

j_call: TRBJ2-3
v_call: TRBV6-1
cdr3_aa: CASSEAGQSTDTQYF

j_call: TRBJ1-1
v_call: TRBV2
cdr3_aa: CASGGTSNTEAFF

j_call: TRBJ2-3
v_call: TRBV11-2
cdr3_aa: CASSSHAASTDTQYF

j_call: TRBJ1-1
v_call: TRBV20-1
cdr3_aa: CSASLQGRYTKAFF

j_call: TRBJ1-2
v_call: TRBV25-1
cdr3_aa: CASSEFSGYGYTF

j_call: TRBJ1-5
v_call: TRBV24-1
cdr3_aa: CATSDLNNYQPQHF

j_call: TRBJ2-2
v_call: TRBV7-2
cdr3_aa: CASSLVGWDAGELFF

j_call: TRBJ2-5
v_call: TRBV4-1
cdr3_aa: CASRDLSTGQETQYF

j_call: TRBJ1-2
v_call: TRBV5-5
cdr3_aa: CASSLRGVGGYGYTF

j_call: -
v_call: TRBV29-1
cdr3_aa: CSTGRLQETQFF

j_call: TRBJ2-5
v_call: TRBV12-3/TRBV12-4
cdr3_aa: CASSSGIQETQYF

j_call: TRBJ1-2
v_call: TRBV2
cdr3_aa: CASSRLPYRTNYGYTF

j_call: TRBJ1-1
v_call: TRBV28
cdr3_aa: CASRGQGSGNTEAFF

j_call: TRBJ1-1
v_call: TRBV12-3/TRBV12-4
cdr3_aa: CASSLAAVRGTEAFF

j_call: TRBJ2-7
v_call: TRBV28
cdr3_aa: CASGGTGPTYEQYF

j_call: -
v_call: TRBV6-6
cdr3_aa: CASSYSQAFEQYF

j_call: TRBJ1-6
v_call: TRBV11-3
cdr3_aa: CASSSGGSSNSPLHF

j_call: TRBJ1-1
v_call: TRBV5-1
cdr3_aa: CASSFLGQRNTEAFF

j_call: TRBJ2-3
v_call: TRBV5-1
cdr3_aa: CASSSTPGQDYTDTQYF

j_call: TRBJ1-4
v_call: TRBV20-1
cdr3_aa: CSARVPRVGDEKLFF

j_call: TRBJ1-1
v_call: TRBV7-9
cdr3_aa: CASSSGDPATEAFF

j_call: TRBJ2-5
v_call: TRBV5-5
cdr3_aa: CASRRQGAETQYF